This TCR beta chain comes out of a study of blood T cell repertoires in COVID-19. Study in general: Donors in the United States, Italy and Spain gave samples during acute or convalescent COVID-19. The analysed material was cDNA or gDNA that came from T cells, B-cell-depleted T cells, or PBMCs.

Germline V gene data show CDR1 as SGHKS and CDR2 as YYEKEE (reference sequence). Trimming took off 5 bases at V and 8 bases at J, with 13 bases between the two ends. The length of the CDR3 is 12 residues. Authors' processing steps: Reference gene primer amplification in the assay estimated nucleated cell counts. Generated by immunoSEQ multiplex PCR, the TCRdb table keeps only in-frame clones and is missing some. The V and J calls and the clone size are those of that table, but D and trimming were determined from the DNA. The sample shows approximately 50,000 clones, around 92% of them seen only once. This clone appeared a single time.

Sequencing input: peripheral blood. The source is a man aged 50 or older with active COVID-19. The V call is TRBV5-5, the J call TRBJ1-1; perhaps TRBD1 as D (5 bases). The CDR3 nucleotides are TGTGCCAGCAGATTGTTGGGGGGAGAAGCTTTCTTT. Its translation is CASRLLGGEAFF. Full variable domain (missing parts from reference TRBV5-5 and TRBJ1-1): DAGVTQSPTHLIKTRGQQVTLRCSPISGHKSVSWYQQVLGQGPQFIFQYYEKEERGRGNFPDRFSARQFPNYSSELNVNALLLGDSALYLCASRLLGGEAFFGQGTRLTVV.